The 27 T cell receptor beta chains listed next were all sequenced from one sample in a study of blood T cell repertoires in COVID-19. Only in-frame clones appear in the TCRdb table, and some are missing; sequencing was by immunoSEQ multiplex PCR. The sample carries some 140,000 clones, around four fifths recorded once. Source material: PBMCs or T cells enriched from blood (not recorded which). The receptor source for this set is a man aged 25-40 years who had recovered from COVID-19.

The chain couples TRBV2 to TRBJ1-3, with D maybe TRBD1 (6 bases). V was shortened by 4 bases and J by 0 bases, with 22 bases between the two germline ends. This CDR3 comprises 19 residues. Germline values: CDR1 SNHLY, CDR2 FYNNEI. CDR3 coding DNA: TGTGCCAGCAGTGTCGTATGGGGACAACACAAAGTCTCTGGAAACACCATATATTTT. It is translated as CASSVVWGQHKVSGNTIYF.

V and J are TRBV5-1 and TRBJ1-2; 7 nucleotides align to TRBD1. CDR3 length: 13 amino acids. Trimming removed 6 bases from V and 7 bases from J; junction bases left unmatched: 9. CDR1 is SGHRS, CDR2 YFSETQ, per germline. In nucleotides, the CDR3 is TGCGCCAGCAAGACAGGGCCTAGGGGTGGCTACACCTTC. Amino acid sequence: CASKTGPRGGYTF.

The CDR3 spells CASSPGTGSGNTIYF. As DNA, the CDR3 is TGCGCCAGCAGTCCCGGGACAGGGTCTGGAAACACCATATATTTT. The chain employs TRBV10-1 and TRBJ1-3; 9 positions match TRBD1. J lost 1 base, V lost 5 bases, and 3 bases had no gene match. Germline CDR1 and CDR2: WNHNN and SYGVQD (reference sequence). The CDR3 is 15 residues long.

This clone has a single count. The genes are TRBV11-2 and TRBJ1-6, with no clear D. V shed 3 bases and J shed 10 bases, with 10 bases lying between them. The CDR3 covers 13 residues. Germline V gene data show CDR1 as SGHAT and CDR2 as FQNNGV. CDR3 in DNA: TGTGCCAGCAGCTTTAAAGCGGGGTCACCCCTCCACTTT. Translating gives CASSFKAGSPLHF.

The rearrangement joins TRBV2 to TRBJ1-4, with D hard to call. The V end was cut by 6 bases, the J end by 4 bases, with 6 bases between. The CDR3 runs 12 residues. Germline loops: CDR1 SNHLY, CDR2 FYNNEI. The CDR3 bases are TGTGCCAGCAGGGTCGGTAATGAAAAACTGTTTTTT. Its protein product is CASRVGNEKLFF.

This clone was observed a few times. The gene calls are TRBV6-5 and TRBJ1-6, with D tentatively TRBD1 (5 bases). Germline lookup yields CDR1 MNHEY and CDR2 SVGAGI. This CDR3 region has 13 residues. With 4 bases removed from V and 9 bases from J, the gap between germline ends came to 10 bases. In nucleotides, the CDR3 is TGTGCCAGCAGTTCCTCAGGGAGTTCACCCCTCCACTTT. Translated: CASSSSGSSPLHF.

The chain is built from TRBV7-9 and TRBJ2-1; TRBD2 is a possible D gene (5 bases). The germline CDR1 and CDR2 sequences are SEHNR and FQNEAQ (reference sequence). Trimming stripped 5 bases from V and 5 bases from J, with 13 bases between. The CDR3 runs 14 residues. CDR3 nucleotides: TGTGCCAGCAGCCCCCGGACGGGGAACAATGAGCAGTTCTTC. It encodes CASSPRTGNNEQFF.

CDR3 nucleotide sequence: TGTGCCAGCAGCCACTACTACGAGCAGTACTTC. Its protein is CASSHYYEQYF. This chain uses TRBV4-2 with TRBJ2-7, with D hard to call. Trimming pared 3 bases from V and 3 bases from J, leaving 3 bases between. The CDR3 consists of 11 residues. Germline CDR1 LGHNA, CDR2 YNFKEQ.

The V and J genes are TRBV14 and TRBJ1-1, with no clear D. CDR3 length: 12 amino acids. The V gene's germline CDR1 is SGHDN and CDR2 FVKESK. Trimming left V 1 base short and J 6 bases short, with 6 bases between. The CDR3 DNA follows: TGTGCCAGCAGCCAAGGCGGTCCTGAAGCTTTCTTT. Translating gives CASSQGGPEAFF.

This chain uses TRBV10-3 with TRBJ2-1, with 10 bases lining up with TRBD2. V was clipped by 4 bases and J by 5 bases; unmatched bases: 5. Looked up from germline, CDR1 is ENHRY and CDR2 is SYGVKD. The CDR3 runs 15 residues. The CDR3, as DNA: TGTGCCATCAGTGCCGGACTAGCGGAAGACAATGAGCAGTTCTTC. Amino acids: CAISAGLAEDNEQFF.

This clone has just a few counts. The chain employs TRBV10-2 and TRBJ2-3; 14 positions match TRBD2. The CDR3 length is 17 residues. Germline V gene data show CDR1 as WSHSY and CDR2 as SAAADI. V shed 7 bases, J shed 2 bases, and the junction held 8 bases outside the gene matches. This CDR3 is CASNTGTSGSPTDTQYF. Written as DNA, the CDR3 is TGCGCCAGCAATACCGGGACTAGCGGGAGCCCCACAGATACGCAGTATTTT.

The rearrangement joins TRBV6-5 to TRBJ2-7; TRBD2 matches at 14 bases. The CDR3 runs to 15 residues. Germline V gene data show CDR1 as MNHEY and CDR2 as SVGAGI. With V trimmed by 7 bases and J by 7 bases, 9 bases remained unmatched. CDR3 sequence (DNA): TGTGCCAGCAAAGGGACTAGCGGGGGCCGGGAGGAGCAGTACGTC. It codes for CASKGTSGGREEQYV.

This rearrangement joins TRBV12-3 or TRBV12-4 to TRBJ1-2; perhaps TRBD1 as D (6 bases). The CDR3 covers 12 residues. With 7 bases removed from V and 8 bases from J, the gap between germline ends came to 14 bases. In nucleotides, the CDR3 is TGTGCCAGCACCGAACAGGGACGCGGCTACACCTTC. This sequence encodes CASTEQGRGYTF.

The V gene is TRBV20-1, the J gene TRBJ2-1; maybe TRBD2 (6 bases). From germline, CDR1 is DFQATT and CDR2 SNEGSKA (reference sequence). The V gene lost 3 bases and the J gene lost 1 base, with 10 bases spanning the gap. The CDR3 is made up of 14 amino acids. The CDR3, as DNA: TGCAGTGCTAGTTGGAGGGAGTCCTACAATGAGCAGTTCTTC. Translating it yields CSASWRESYNEQFF.

This chain connects TRBV6-6 to TRBJ2-2, with TRBD2 matching 8 bases. The J segment lost 7 bases and the V segment lost 5 bases, leaving 15 bases of the junction unmatched. Germline V gives CDR1 MNHNY, CDR2 SVGAGI (reference sequence). This CDR3 contains 17 residues. CDR3 nucleotide sequence: TGTGCCAGCAGTCTGTCATACACGGGAGGGCCTTTCGGGGAGCTGTTTTTT. This gives the protein CASSLSYTGGPFGELFF.

The chain links TRBV27 to TRBJ2-5; 7 bases are a match to TRBD1. V trimming: 5 bases; J trimming: 5 bases; junction bases outside the gene matches: 8. Germline-derived CDR1 and CDR2 are MNHEY and SMNVEV (reference sequence). This CDR3 comprises 14 residues. In nucleotides, the CDR3 is TGTGCCAGCAGTCCCCGGACAGGCTGGGAGACCCAGTACTTC. Its protein product is CASSPRTGWETQYF.

The chain is built from TRBV9 and TRBJ1-6; 8 positions agree with TRBD1. Unmatched junction bases numbered 1, after V lost 0 bases and J lost 5 bases. The V gene's germline CDR1 is SGDLS and CDR2 YYNGEE. The CDR3 extends over 15 amino acids. The CDR3 spells CASSVGTGNNSPLHF. CDR3 DNA: TGTGCCAGCAGCGTAGGGACAGGGAATAATTCACCCCTCCACTTT. The variable domain in full, with the rest retrieved from reference TRBV9 and TRBJ1-6, is DSGVTQTPKHLITATGQRVTLRCSPRSGDLSVYWYQQSLDQGLQFLIQYYNGEERAKGNILERFSAQQFPDLHSELNLSSLELGDSALYFCASSVGTGNNSPLHFGNGTRLTVT.

V gene TRBV29-1 combines with J gene TRBJ1-1, with D possibly TRBD1 on 6 matching bases. V was pared by 5 bases and J by 3 bases, with 10 bases between. There are 12 residues in the CDR3. CDR1 is SQVTM, CDR2 ANQGSEA, per germline. Written as DNA, the CDR3 is TGCAGCGTTCTCAGGGGTGACACTGAAGCTTTCTTT. It translates to CSVLRGDTEAFF.

The J gene is TRBJ1-2, the V gene TRBV29-1, with D possibly matching TRBD1 (5 bases). Germline V gene sequence: CDR1 SQVTM, CDR2 ANQGSEA. V lost 5 bases to trimming and J lost 6 bases, with 10 bases between them. The CDR3 loop spans 11 amino acids. The CDR3, as DNA: TGCAGCGTTCACTCCAGGGATGGCTACACCTTC. It yields the protein CSVHSRDGYTF.

This chain links TRBV24-1 with TRBJ2-3, with 8 bases identical to TRBD1. Germline lookup yields CDR1 KGHDR and CDR2 SFDVKD. The CDR3 runs 15 residues. V shed 5 bases and J 4 bases; nucleotides not matched to a gene: 7. The chain's CDR3 is CATSGGTGRADTQYF. In DNA, the CDR3 is TGTGCCACCAGTGGAGGGACAGGAAGGGCAGATACGCAGTATTTT.

The chain recombines TRBV19 with TRBJ2-1, with 7 nucleotides matching TRBD2. This CDR3 has 17 amino acids. From germline, CDR1 is LNHDA and CDR2 SQIVND (reference sequence). V lost 5 bases and J lost 1; bases outside the gene matches: 11. The CDR3 spells CASSPGAASGSYNEQFF. In DNA form, the CDR3 reads TGTGCCAGTAGTCCTGGAGCGGCTAGCGGTTCCTACAATGAGCAGTTCTTC.

This clone was seen a single time. The gene calls are TRBV9 and TRBJ2-5, with 8 bases that match TRBD1. CDR1 is SGDLS and CDR2 is YYNGEE in the germline V gene. The CDR3 has 14 amino acids. V lost 3 bases to trimming and J lost 4 bases; unmatched junction nucleotides: 5. CDR3 sequence: CASSEGQAIETQYF. The CDR3 DNA follows: TGTGCCAGCAGCGAGGGACAGGCTATAGAGACCCAGTACTTC.

The genes are TRBV11-2 and TRBJ2-7; D unclear. V was pared by 1 base and J by 4 bases, with 17 bases between. Per the germline V gene, CDR1 is SGHAT and CDR2 is FQNNGV. This CDR3 has 16 residues. The CDR3 reads CASSLGGYFTGYEQYF. In DNA form, the CDR3 reads TGTGCCAGCAGCTTAGGCGGTTACTTCACGGGTTACGAGCAGTACTTC.

The table lists this clone with a few counts. The CDR3 sequence is CASRDRESYEQYF. CDR3 bases: TGTGCCAGCAGAGACAGGGAATCCTACGAGCAGTACTTC. The V gene is TRBV6-5, the J gene TRBJ2-7; 7 bases are a match to TRBD1. This CDR3 is 13 amino acids long. V lost 6 bases, J lost 1 base, and 3 bases stayed unmatched. Germline values: CDR1 MNHEY, CDR2 SVGAGI.

The V call is TRBV27, the J call TRBJ2-3, with D tentatively TRBD1 (5 bases). This CDR3 contains 16 residues. Trimming left V 8 bases short and J 5 bases short, with 23 bases between. Germline V gene sequence: CDR1 MNHEY, CDR2 SMNVEV (reference sequence). CDR3 sequence (DNA): TGTGCCAGCCGCCACCCGACCTCACAGGCCATAGATACGCAGTATTTT. This codes for CASRHPTSQAIDTQYF.

The J gene is TRBJ1-2, the V gene TRBV12-3 or TRBV12-4, with a tentative D call TRBD1 (6 bases). The CDR3 loop spans 13 amino acids. V shed 5 bases and J shed 14 bases, with 21 bases lying between them. The CDR3 DNA reads TGTGCCAGCAGTCTCCAAGTGGGGCAGGGGCAAACCTTC. Protein product: CASSLQVGQGQTF.

V and J are TRBV6-5 and TRBJ2-1, with 8 nucleotides matching TRBD2. This CDR3 spans 15 amino acids. Losses at the gene ends were 4 bases for V and 3 bases for J; bases not matched to a gene: 5. Germline V CDR1 and CDR2: MNHEY, SVGAGI. For the CDR3, the DNA is TGTGCCAGCAGTTTGGGACTAGTCAACTACAATGAGCAGTTCTTC. Protein product: CASSLGLVNYNEQFF.